One sample yielded the 26 T cell receptor beta chains listed below, sequenced in a study of blood T cell repertoires in COVID-19. Method: immunoSEQ multiplex PCR; TCRdb's copy keeps in-frame clones and lacks some. The repertoire holds just over 650,000 clones, with over 80% as singletons. Sequenced input: peripheral blood. These receptor sequences come from a woman under 30 with acute or convalescent COVID-19.

V and J are TRBV3-1 (or the pseudogene TRBV3-2) and TRBJ1-1, with D unresolved. The CDR3 has 11 amino acids. Trimming shortened V by 3 bases and J by 5 bases, and 4 bases separated the two germline ends. Germline CDR1 LGHDT, CDR2 YNNKEL (reference sequence). The CDR3 loop reads CASSQRTEAFF. CDR3 DNA sequence: TGTGCCAGCAGCCAGCGGACTGAAGCTTTCTTT.

This sequence joins TRBV5-4 and TRBJ1-2, with 8 positions matching TRBD1. Germline CDR1 SGHNT, CDR2 YYREEE (reference sequence). The CDR3 totals 15 residues. V lost 0 bases and J lost 7; bases outside the gene matches: 8. CDR3: CASSLDRGIDGGYTF. CDR3 bases: TGTGCCAGCAGCTTGGACAGGGGGATTGACGGTGGCTACACCTTC.

The chain carries TRBV2 and TRBJ1-2; D perhaps matches TRBD1 (6 bases). In germline, CDR1 is SNHLY, CDR2 FYNNEI. V was shortened by 8 bases and J by 1 base, with 14 bases between the two germline ends. This CDR3 has 14 residues. The CDR3 region has the DNA TGTGCCAGCGGCTCTGACAGGTTTAACTATGGCTACACCTTC. Encoded protein: CASGSDRFNYGYTF.

The J gene is TRBJ2-2, the V gene TRBV29-1, with 11 bases matching TRBD2. CDR1 and CDR2 from the germline V gene are SQVTM and ANQGSEA. J lost 1 base, V lost 5 bases, and 12 bases had no gene match. The CDR3 runs to 18 residues. DNA for the CDR3: TGCAGCGTTAAAAAAGTTACTAGCGGGGGCCTGAACACCGGGGAGCTGTTTTTT. Amino acid sequence: CSVKKVTSGGLNTGELFF.

V and J are TRBV9 and TRBJ1-2, with TRBD1 as a possible D gene (5 bases). CDR1 and CDR2 from the germline V gene are SGDLS and YYNGEE. V lost 0 bases and J 5 bases, leaving 8 bases between the germline ends. CDR3 length: 13 amino acids. The CDR3 region has the DNA TGTGCCAGCAGCGTAGTCCCAGGGTATGGCTACACCTTC. Translating gives CASSVVPGYGYTF. The full variable domain, completed using reference TRBV9 and TRBJ1-2, is DSGVTQTPKHLITATGQRVTLRCSPRSGDLSVYWYQQSLDQGLQFLIQYYNGEERAKGNILERFSAQQFPDLHSELNLSSLELGDSALYFCASSVVPGYGYTFGSGTRLTVV.

Written as DNA, the CDR3 is TGTGCCACCAGTGATTTCCGGCTAGCGGGGACCACCGGGGAGCTGTTTTTT. Protein: CATSDFRLAGTTGELFF. This chain links TRBV24-1 with TRBJ2-2; 9 bases line up with TRBD2. The CDR3 loop spans 17 amino acids. Germline CDR1 KGHDR, CDR2 SFDVKD. V lost 1 base and J lost 4; bases outside the gene matches: 6.

The chain is built from TRBV18 and TRBJ1-1, with 9 positions matching TRBD1. With V trimmed by 5 bases and J by 1 base, 5 bases remained unmatched. In germline, CDR1 is KGHSH, CDR2 LQKENI. The CDR3 totals 15 residues. The CDR3 spells CASSGTGNWNTEAFF. CDR3 coding DNA: TGTGCCAGCTCAGGGACAGGGAATTGGAACACTGAAGCTTTCTTT.

The chain employs TRBV4-1 and TRBJ1-5; 7 bases map to TRBD1. After removal of 0 bases from V and 3 bases from J, the junction contained 2 bases not matched to a gene. The CDR3 runs to 15 residues. CDR1 is MGHRA, CDR2 YSYEKL, per germline. CDR3 DNA sequence: TGCGCCAGCAGCCAAGAACAGGGGTACAATCAGCCCCAGCATTTT. Its protein product is CASSQEQGYNQPQHF.

The V gene is TRBV24-1, the J gene TRBJ2-1; 9 bases are shared with TRBD1. Germline V gene lookup returns CDR1 KGHDR and CDR2 SFDVKD. CDR3 size: 17 residues. Trimming removed 4 bases from V and 2 bases from J; junction bases left unmatched: 8. The CDR3 DNA reads TGTGCCACCAGTGACCCAGGACAGGGGAGACCCTACAATGAGCAGTTCTTC. It encodes CATSDPGQGRPYNEQFF.

V is TRBV29-1 and J is TRBJ1-2; 7 nucleotides match TRBD1. CDR3 size: 13 residues. The J segment lost 4 bases and the V segment lost 6 bases, leaving 8 bases of the junction unmatched. Germline V gene data show CDR1 as SQVTM and CDR2 as ANQGSEA. The CDR3 DNA follows: TGCAGCGTCTGGGGGACAGAAACCTATGGCTACACCTTC. This gives the protein CSVWGTETYGYTF.

CDR3 sequence: CASSYSRSPGGNTIYF. The CDR3 nucleotides are TGTGCCAGCAGTTACTCGAGGAGCCCGGGGGGAAACACCATATATTTT. The rearrangement joins TRBV6-5 to TRBJ1-3; D unclear. Per germline, CDR1 MNHEY and CDR2 SVGAGI. Trimming shortened V by 0 bases and J by 4 bases, and 13 bases separated the two germline ends. This CDR3 has 16 amino acids.

The chain uses TRBV5-1 and TRBJ2-1; 7 bases agree with TRBD2. The CDR3 is 16 amino acids. Trimming took 0 bases from V and 0 from J; bases not matched to a gene: 3. Germline CDR1 SGHRS, CDR2 YFSETQ. In nucleotides, the CDR3 is TGCGCCAGCAGCTTGGCCGGGAGGATCTCCTACAATGAGCAGTTCTTC. Translated, it gives CASSLAGRISYNEQFF.

The chain employs TRBV14 and TRBJ1-2; no clear D. The CDR3 contains 14 residues. Per germline, CDR1 SGHDN and CDR2 FVKESK. The ends were cut back, 1 base at V and 4 bases at J, with 10 bases in the middle. CDR3 DNA sequence: TGTGCCAGCAGCCAAGGGGCACTGAGCTATGGCTACACCTTC. Translating it yields CASSQGALSYGYTF.

As regards this clone: Other nucleotide sequences in the sample specify the same CDR3. J is TRBJ1-6 and V is TRBV6-5, with TRBD1 matching over 11 bases. Unmatched junction bases numbered 2, after V lost 0 bases and J lost 10 bases. The CDR3 length is 15 residues. From germline, CDR1 is MNHEY and CDR2 SVGAGI. In DNA form, the CDR3 reads TGTGCCAGCAGTTACTCGGGACAGGGGGACTCACCCCTCCACTTT. It translates to CASSYSGQGDSPLHF.

The chain couples TRBV5-5 to TRBJ2-5; D may be TRBD2 (5 bases). The V and J ends lost 6 bases and 3 bases respectively, with 18 bases between them. This CDR3 spans 15 amino acids. Germline V gene lookup returns CDR1 SGHKS and CDR2 YYEKEE (reference sequence). The CDR3 DNA is TGTGCCAGCACTATCCCCGGCAGAGCGGAAGAGACCCAGTACTTC. This sequence encodes CASTIPGRAEETQYF.

V and J are TRBV3-1 (or the pseudogene TRBV3-2) and TRBJ2-3; TRBD2 matches 9 bases. The CDR3 has 15 amino acids. The germline CDR1 and CDR2 sequences are LGHDT and YNNKEL (reference sequence). Unmatched junction bases numbered 5, after V lost 4 bases and J lost 3 bases. The CDR3 DNA follows: TGTGCCAGCAGCCCAAGCGGGGGGCAAACAGATACGCAGTATTTT. Protein sequence: CASSPSGGQTDTQYF.

The V call is TRBV27, the J call TRBJ1-5; D remains ambiguous. The CDR3 sequence is 14 residues long. V gave up 6 bases and J gave up 7 bases, with 16 bases separating them. From germline, CDR1 is MNHEY and CDR2 SMNVEV (reference sequence). CDR3 sequence: CASSTNPTWQPQHF. In nucleotides, the CDR3 is TGTGCCAGCAGCACCAATCCCACATGGCAGCCCCAGCATTTT.

V and J are TRBV18 and TRBJ2-7, with 8 positions matching TRBD1. In germline, CDR1 is KGHSH, CDR2 LQKENI. This CDR3 is built from 17 residues. The trim removed 6 bases at V and 6 bases at J, leaving 19 bases unmatched. CDR3 sequence reads: CASSPQGANVVFFEQYF. The CDR3 nucleotides read TGTGCCAGCTCTCCCCAGGGGGCTAATGTAGTTTTCTTCGAGCAGTACTTC.

The chain is built from TRBV3-1 (or the pseudogene TRBV3-2) and TRBJ1-2; possible D gene TRBD1, 6 bases. V lost 5 bases and J lost 4, with 14 bases in between. Germline assignment: CDR1 LGHDT and CDR2 YNNKEL (reference sequence). The CDR3 totals 14 residues. The chain's CDR3 is CASSFRQAPYGYTF. Written as DNA, the CDR3 is TGTGCCAGCAGCTTCCGACAGGCCCCCTATGGCTACACCTTC.

CDR3 sequence: CASSVKTSGLETQYF. CDR3 DNA sequence: TGTGCCAGCAGCGTAAAGACTAGCGGGTTAGAGACCCAGTACTTC. This chain uses TRBV9 with TRBJ2-5; 10 bases fit TRBD2. Trimming removed 1 base from V and 4 bases from J; junction bases left unmatched: 4. CDR1 and CDR2 from the germline V gene are SGDLS and YYNGEE. This CDR3 comprises 15 residues.

This clone has a single count. The chain combines TRBV9 with TRBJ2-6; no definite D call. CDR1 is SGDLS and CDR2 is YYNGEE in the germline V gene. The CDR3 is made up of 16 amino acids. V gave up 0 bases and J gave up 2 bases, with 9 bases separating them. The CDR3 region is CASSVGSAAGANVLTF. CDR3 coding DNA: TGTGCCAGCAGCGTAGGGTCCGCGGCTGGGGCCAACGTCCTGACTTTC. The full variable domain, with the rest looked up from reference TRBV9 and TRBJ2-6, is DSGVTQTPKHLITATGQRVTLRCSPRSGDLSVYWYQQSLDQGLQFLIQYYNGEERAKGNILERFSAQQFPDLHSELNLSSLELGDSALYFCASSVGSAAGANVLTFGAGSRLTVL.

This clone was observed a few times. The chain employs TRBV27 and TRBJ2-7; 9 bases match TRBD1. The CDR3 spans 15 residues. Trimming removed 4 bases from V and 1 base from J; junction bases left unmatched: 5. The V gene's germline CDR1 is MNHEY and CDR2 SMNVEV (reference sequence). CDR3 coding DNA: TGTGCCAGCAGTTGGGGGACAGGGTCTTCCTACGAGCAGTACTTC. Its translation: CASSWGTGSSYEQYF.

The chain recombines TRBV9 with TRBJ2-1; D remains unclear. Germline-derived CDR1 and CDR2 are SGDLS and YYNGEE. Trimming cost V 0 bases and J 9 bases, with 7 bases left between them. This CDR3 has 12 residues. CDR3 sequence (DNA): TGTGCCAGCAGCGTAGCGGGTTTTGAGCAGTTCTTC. This gives the protein CASSVAGFEQFF.

This clone was detected a few times. The chain uses TRBV6-5 and TRBJ2-7, with 7 positions matching TRBD1. The CDR3 runs to 13 residues. CDR1 and CDR2 from the germline V gene are MNHEY and SVGAGI. The junction had 6 bases not matched to a gene; V was cut back by 7 bases and J by 3 bases. The CDR3 reads CASNRQGLYEQYF. The CDR3 nucleotides read TGTGCCAGCAACCGACAGGGCCTCTACGAGCAGTACTTC.

The rearrangement joins TRBV7-2 to TRBJ1-4; D ambiguous. Trimming took 3 bases from V and 8 from J, leaving 13 bases between them. This CDR3 has 14 residues. Germline loops: CDR1 SGHTA, CDR2 FQGNSA. CDR3 sequence reads: CASSFAWRGEKLFF. DNA for the CDR3: TGTGCCAGCAGCTTTGCGTGGCGGGGAGAAAAACTGTTTTTT. The variable domain in full, with the rest retrieved from reference TRBV7-2 and TRBJ1-4, is GAGVSQSPSNKVTEKGKDVELRCDPISGHTALYWYRQSLGQGLEFLIYFQGNSAPDKSGLPSDRFSAERTGGSVSTLTIQRTQQEDSAVYLCASSFAWRGEKLFFGSGTQLSVL.

The gene calls are TRBV30 and TRBJ2-7; 8 bases agree with TRBD1. From germline, CDR1 is GTSNPN and CDR2 SVGIG (reference sequence). The CDR3 runs to 14 residues. Trimming took 5 bases from V and 9 from J; bases not matched to a gene: 15. CDR3 nucleotides: TGTGCCTGGGCTCGGGGACAGGTGATTAAGGTGCAGTACTTC. Protein sequence: CAWARGQVIKVQYF.